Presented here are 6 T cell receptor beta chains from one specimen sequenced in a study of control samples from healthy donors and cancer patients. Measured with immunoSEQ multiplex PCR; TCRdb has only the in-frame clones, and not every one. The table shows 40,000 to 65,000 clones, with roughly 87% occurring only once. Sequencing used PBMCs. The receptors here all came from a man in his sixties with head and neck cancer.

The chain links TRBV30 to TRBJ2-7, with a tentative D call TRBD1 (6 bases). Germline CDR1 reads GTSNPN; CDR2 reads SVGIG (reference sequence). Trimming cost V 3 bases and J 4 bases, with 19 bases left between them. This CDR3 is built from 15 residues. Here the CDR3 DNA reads TGTGCCTGGAGCGCCGGACAGCCCCTTAGGTACGAGCAGTACTTC. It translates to CAWSAGQPLRYEQYF.

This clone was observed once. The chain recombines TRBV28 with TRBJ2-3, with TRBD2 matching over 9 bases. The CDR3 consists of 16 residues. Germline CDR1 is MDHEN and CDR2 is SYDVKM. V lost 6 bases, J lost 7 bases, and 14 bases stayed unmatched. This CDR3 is CASSSPNSGSRNTQYF. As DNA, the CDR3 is TGTGCCAGCAGCTCCCCAAATAGCGGGAGTAGGAATACGCAGTATTTT. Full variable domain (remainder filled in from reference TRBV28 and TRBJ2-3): DVKVTQSSRYLVKRTGEKVFLECVQDMDHENMFWYRQDPGLGLRLIYFSYDVKMKEKGDIPEGYSVSREKKERFSLILESASTNQTSMYLCASSSPNSGSRNTQYFGPGTRLTVL.

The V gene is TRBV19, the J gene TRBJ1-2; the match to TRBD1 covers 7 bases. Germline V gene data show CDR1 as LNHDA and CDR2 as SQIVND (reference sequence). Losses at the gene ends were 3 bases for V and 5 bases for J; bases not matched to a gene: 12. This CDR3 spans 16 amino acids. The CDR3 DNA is TGTGCCAGTAGTATCTCCGGACAGGTGAGGGAATATGGCTACACCTTC. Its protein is CASSISGQVREYGYTF.

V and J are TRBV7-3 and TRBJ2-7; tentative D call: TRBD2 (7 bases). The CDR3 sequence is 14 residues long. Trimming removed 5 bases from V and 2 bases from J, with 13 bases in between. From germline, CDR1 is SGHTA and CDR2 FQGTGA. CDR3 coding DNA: TGTGCCAGCAGCCTAGGGGGGGGCACCTACGAGCAGTACTTC. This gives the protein CASSLGGGTYEQYF. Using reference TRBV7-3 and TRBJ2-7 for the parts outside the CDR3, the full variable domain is GAGVSQTPSNKVTEKGKYVELRCDPISGHTALYWYRQSLGQGPEFLIYFQGTGAADDSGLPNDRFFAVRPEGSVSTLKIQRTERGDSAVYLCASSLGGGTYEQYFGPGTRLTVT.

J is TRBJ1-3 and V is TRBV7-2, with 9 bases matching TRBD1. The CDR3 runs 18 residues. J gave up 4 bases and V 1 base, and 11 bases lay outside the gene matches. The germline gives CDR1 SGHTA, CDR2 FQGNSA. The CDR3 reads CASSLGSRAGTGGNTIYF. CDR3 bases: TGTGCCAGCAGCTTAGGCTCCCGTGCCGGGACAGGGGGAAACACCATATATTTT.

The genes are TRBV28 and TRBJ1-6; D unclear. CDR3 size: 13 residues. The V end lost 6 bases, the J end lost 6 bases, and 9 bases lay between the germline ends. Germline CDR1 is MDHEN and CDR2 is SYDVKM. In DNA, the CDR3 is TGTGCCAGCAGGGGCAGGCTTAATTCACCCCTCCACTTT. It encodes CASRGRLNSPLHF.